Listed below are T cell receptor beta chains from one sample, sequenced in a study of control samples from healthy donors and cancer patients. Clones were sequenced by immunoSEQ multiplex PCR, and TCRdb holds only the in-frame ones, with some missing. There are about 130,000 clones in the sample; around 92% occur only once, and under 0.7% lies in the top ten. Sequences were obtained from PBMCs. The origin of the receptors is a man older than 75 with head and neck cancer. The CDR3 runs from the conserved cysteine through the conserved F or W. D genes are given only for firm matches. Size tells how often a clone was seen (once, few, many) or the class of an expanded clone, and some rows leave it out.

TRBV9	TRBJ1-2	.	TRBD1	TGTGCCAGCAGCCCCTTCCAGGGGGACTATGGCTACACCTTC	CASSPFQGDYGYTF
TRBV11-2	TRBJ2-5	.	.	TGTGCCAGCAGCTTAAAGGTTGAGGGAGAGACCCAGTACTTC	CASSLKVEGETQYF
TRBV7-2	TRBJ2-1	.	TRBD2	TGTGCCAGCAGCTTACGGAGTAGCGGGAGTAGTGAGCAGTTCTTC	CASSLRSSGSSEQFF
TRBV2	TRBJ2-2	.	.	TGTGCCAGCAGGGAAACAGGGAACACCGGGGAGCTGTTTTTT	CASRETGNTGELFF
TRBV7-9	TRBJ1-2	.	TRBD1	TGTGCCAGCAGCTCAGCCGGACAGGGACGACGGGGCTACACCTTC	CASSSAGQGRRGYTF
TRBV7-9	TRBJ2-7	.	.	TGTGCCAGCAGCTTACCGGTCGACAGTTCCTACGAGCAGTACTTC	CASSLPVDSSYEQYF
TRBV5-6	TRBJ1-5	.	.	TGTGCCAGCAGCCGCACCCCACGCCAGCCCCAGCATTTT	CASSRTPRQPQHF
TRBV2	TRBJ2-2	.	TRBD1	TGTGCCAGCATCGACAGGGACACCGGGGAGCTGTTTTTT	CASIDRDTGELFF
TRBV27	TRBJ2-7	once	TRBD2	TGTGCCAGCAGTTCTCCCTCCGGGACTAGCGGGTACGAGCAGTACTTC	CASSSPSGTSGYEQYF
TRBV7-9	TRBJ1-6	.	.	TGTGCCAGCAGCCCGGGGGGACCCCGCCGCGTGATCTATAATTCACCCCTCCACTTT	CASSPGGPRRVIYNSPLHF
TRBV7-2	TRBJ1-5	.	.	TGTGCCAGCAGCTTCGGGTCCCCGGGGCCCCAGCATTTT	CASSFGSPGPQHF
TRBV11-2	TRBJ2-2	.	.	TGTGCCAGCGCGGCGGACAGCACCGGGGAGCTGTTTTTT	CASAADSTGELFF
TRBV6-2/TRBV6-3	TRBJ1-1	.	.	TGTGCCAGCAGTTACAGGGAGGACACTGAAGCTTTCTTT	CASSYREDTEAFF
TRBV30	TRBJ1-5	.	.	TGTGCCTGGAACCCCAGTGGTGATCAGCCCCAGCATTTT	CAWNPSGDQPQHF
TRBV7-2	TRBJ1-5	.	.	TGTGCCAGCAGCCTCCGACCGCAGGGGAGGGGGCAGCCCCAGCATTTT	CASSLRPQGRGQPQHF
TRBV9	TRBJ2-1	once	.	TGTGCCAGCAGCGTAGGTGGGGATCCCTCCTACAATGAGCAGTTCTTC	CASSVGGDPSYNEQFF
TRBV18	TRBJ2-7	once	.	TGTGCCAGCTCAGATATCAGGGGTGGCTCCTACGAGCAGTACTTC	CASSDIRGGSYEQYF
TRBV3-1/TRBV3-2	TRBJ2-1	.	.	TGTGCCAGCAGCCTTTCGGGGGGCGGGATCATTCCATGGTCCTACAATGAGCAGTTCTTC	CASSLSGGGIIPWSYNEQFF
TRBV18	TRBJ1-1	.	.	TGTGCCAGCTCACCGAGTGCGGACACTGAAGCTTTCTTT	CASSPSADTEAFF
TRBV6-5	TRBJ2-1	once	.	TGTGCCAGCAGTCCCCAGGGGACGGGTGAGCAGTTCTTC	CASSPQGTGEQFF
TRBV6-5	TRBJ1-2	.	.	TGTGCCAGCAGTTACTCGAGGGGGGGCTACACCTTC	CASSYSRGGYTF
TRBV28	TRBJ2-1	.	.	TGTGCCAGCAGTTTATGGACACGGGCGGGGTACAATGAGCAGTTCTTC	CASSLWTRAGYNEQFF
TRBV18	TRBJ2-7	.	.	TGTGCCAGCTCACCGAAGTCCGGGATAAAACACGAGCAGTACTTC	CASSPKSGIKHEQYF
TRBV6-5	TRBJ1-5	.	.	TGTGCCAGCAAGGGGTTTGGAAATCAGCCCCAGCATTTT	CASKGFGNQPQHF
TRBV11-2	TRBJ2-3	.	.	TGTGCCAGCAGCTTAAGAAACGCAGATACGCAGTATTTT	CASSLRNADTQYF
TRBV5-1	TRBJ2-1	.	.	TGCGCCAGCAGCGACTCAAAGTGGGGGAGGAGGGATGAGCAGTTCTTC	CASSDSKWGRRDEQFF
TRBV11-2	TRBJ1-3	.	.	TGTGCCAGCAGCCTACGGGGAGGAAATTCTGGAAACACCATATATTTT	CASSLRGGNSGNTIYF
TRBV19	TRBJ1-2	.	TRBD1	TGTGCCAGTAGCAACCGGGACAGGGGGCTCTTTTATGGCTACACCTTC	CASSNRDRGLFYGYTF
TRBV7-2	TRBJ2-3	.	TRBD2	TGTGCCAGCAGCTCTGGAGCGGGAGACACAGATACGCAGTATTTT	CASSSGAGDTDTQYF
TRBV10-3	TRBJ1-5	.	.	TGTGCCATCAGTGTGGCCGGAACAGGGCCGAGCAATCAGCCCCAGCATTTT	CAISVAGTGPSNQPQHF
TRBV5-6	TRBJ1-5	once	.	TGTGCCAGCAGCTTGGGGACAACTTATAGCAATCAGCCCCAGCATTTT	CASSLGTTYSNQPQHF
TRBV3-1/TRBV3-2	TRBJ2-3	.	TRBD2	TGTGCCAGCAGCGGTACTAGCGGGGGGCCCAGGGATTTT	CASSGTSGGPRDF
TRBV7-8	TRBJ1-2	.	.	TGTGCCAGCAGCTTAGCCGGGACGGAATATGGCTACACCTTC	CASSLAGTEYGYTF
TRBV7-9	TRBJ1-4	.	.	TGTGCCAGCAGCTTGGCGGGGGCGCGAGCTAATGAAAAACTGTTTTTT	CASSLAGARANEKLFF
TRBV18	TRBJ2-7	.	TRBD2	TGTGCCAGCTCCCAACAGCGGGAGTTGGGGTACGAGCAGTACTTC	CASSQQRELGYEQYF
TRBV21-1	TRBJ1-4	.	.	TGTGCCAGCCCCAATTTCCGGGACAAGGGACACCAACCGAGACAAAATGAAAAACTGTTTTTT	CASPNFRDKGHQPRQNEKLFF
TRBV9	TRBJ2-1	.	.	TGTGCCAGCAGCGTAGAAGGAACGAGAGGTAGCGGCCACAATGAGCAGTTCTTC	CASSVEGTRGSGHNEQFF
TRBV11-2	TRBJ2-1	.	TRBD2	TGTGCCAGCAGCCCAGGAGCGGGGCCCTACTACAATGAGCAGTTCTTC	CASSPGAGPYYNEQFF
TRBV29-1	TRBJ1-5	.	.	TGCAGCGCCGCTTCGGGAGGCAATCAGCCCCAGCATTTT	CSAASGGNQPQHF
TRBV4-1	TRBJ1-2	.	.	TGCGCCAGCAGCCAGACAGCTAACTATGGCTACACCTTC	CASSQTANYGYTF
TRBV24-1	TRBJ2-5	.	TRBD2	TGTGCCACCAGTGATCCGGAGCGGGGGGGCCGTTGGGAGACCCAGTACTTC	CATSDPERGGRWETQYF
TRBV5-4	TRBJ1-2	.	.	TGTGCCAGCAGCTTTGGAAGACAGGACCATAACTATGGCTACACCTTC	CASSFGRQDHNYGYTF
TRBV7-9	TRBJ2-5	.	.	TGTGCCAGCAGCCAACCGGGACTAGGGGGCACCCAGTACTTC	CASSQPGLGGTQYF
TRBV7-2	TRBJ1-1	.	.	TGTGCCAGCAGCTTACAACAAACCACTGAAGCTTTCTTT	CASSLQQTTEAFF
TRBV6-2/TRBV6-3	TRBJ2-1	.	TRBD2	TGTGCCAGCAGTTTTCCGGGACAGCGGGAGGGCCGCGGTGAGCAGTTCTTC	CASSFPGQREGRGEQFF
TRBV9	TRBJ2-1	.	TRBD2	TGTGCCAGCAGCGTAGGGGCTAGCGGGAATAACTACAATGAGCAGTTCTTC	CASSVGASGNNYNEQFF
TRBV27	TRBJ2-6	.	.	TGTGCCAGCAGTTTATCTGGAAGGCCTGGGGCCAACGTCCTGACTTTC	CASSLSGRPGANVLTF
TRBV7-8	TRBJ1-1	.	.	TGTGCCAGCAGCTTAGTGCAGGGAGGAACTGAAGCTTTCTTT	CASSLVQGGTEAFF
TRBV5-8	TRBJ2-3	.	.	TGTGCCAGCAGCTTGGGGGGACTCCGCACAGATACGCAGTATTTT	CASSLGGLRTDTQYF
TRBV27	TRBJ1-1	.	.	TGTGCCAGCAGAGGCCCGCCTAAGCTAATTGGTGACACTGAAGCTTTCTTT	CASRGPPKLIGDTEAFF
TRBV19	TRBJ2-3	.	.	TGTGCCAGTAGTCAACAGGGAACAGATACGCAGTATTTT	CASSQQGTDTQYF
TRBV3-1/TRBV3-2	TRBJ2-7	.	.	TGTGCCAGCAGCCCGTCCCATTCCTACGAGCAGTACTTC	CASSPSHSYEQYF